Given below is one T cell receptor (beta chain) in context. The antigen is undetermined. The authors' processing: ImmunoSEQ output lacked quality scores and full-length reads, limiting matched filtering. TCRdb keeps only in-frame clones here, not all; method: immunoSEQ multiplex PCR. That table supplies the V and J calls and clone size; D and trimming were determined from the DNA. The profile shows approximately 640,000 clones, 80% to 95% of them singletons. The source of the sample is a study of shared clonotypes between healthy human individuals. Study-wide results and caveats: Inspection by rarefaction showed sorted-subset sequencing to be incomplete despite large depth. The four-donor shared clonotypes exceeded non-shared clonotypes in generation probability, with non-shared ones scoring lower.

The length of the CDR3 is 14 residues. With V trimmed by 4 bases and J by 10 bases, 9 bases remained unmatched. Germline CDR1 is SGHTA and CDR2 is FQGNSA. Donation came from healthy HIV-negative adults that had no recent acute infections or vaccinations. This chain connects TRBV7-2 to TRBJ1-4, with 7 bases aligning to TRBD1. Sequenced: memory CD8+ T cells from PBMCs. Subset specified: CD45RO+ cells pooled with CCR7-negative TemRA cells. The source is a man aged 18 to 35 in good health. Some clones in this sample may be carry-over from other donors' samples. The CDR3 nucleotides are TGTGCCAGCAGCTCCGGGAGGACAGGCGGAAAACTGTTTTTT. This gives the protein CASSSGRTGGKLFF. Full variable domain (remainder filled in from reference TRBV7-2 and TRBJ1-4): GAGVSQSPSNKVTEKGKDVELRCDPISGHTALYWYRQSLGQGLEFLIYFQGNSAPDKSGLPSDRFSAERTGGSVSTLTIQRTQQEDSAVYLCASSSGRTGGKLFFGSGTQLSVL.